This is a list of T cell receptor beta chains from one sample in a study of prognosis after radiotherapy for stage I lung cancer. TCRdb itself ran the multiplex PCR reads through MiXCR, one entry per CDR3 protein. Of fewer than 20,000 distinct CDR3 sequences in the sample, about 60% were seen once. The sample here was PBMCs, taken before or after stereotactic body radiation therapy (not recorded which). The receptors shown here come from a donor aged 50 or older with non-small cell lung cancer. Both conserved end residues are trimmed from each CDR3. Each record gives: V gene, D gene, CDR3 protein. A D gene is named only where the DNA matches it firmly.

TRBV28 - ASRAGGQYEQY
TRBV11-3 - ASSPRSLELNTEAF
TRBV15 - ATSIDLGVYDQY
TRBV6-1 - ASTGNSYEQY
TRBV13 - ASSLGRGRGANVLT
TRBV6-4 TRBD2 ASSSSGGNTDTQY
TRBV28 - ASSLLVGVEQF
TRBV27 TRBD2 ASSFLAGVGGELF
TRBV28 - ASSPLRVWSEQY
TRBV6-2/TRBV6-3 - ASSDWYTESF
TRBV7-9 TRBD2 ASSSGLAGNSYNEQF
TRBV6-1 - ASSRCNYEQY
TRBV6-1 - ASRARPATNEKLF
TRBV4-2 - ASSQRDGNTEAF